Below, 30 T cell receptor beta chains from the same sample are listed, as sequenced in a study of shared clonotypes between healthy human individuals. Produced via immunoSEQ multiplex PCR; TCRdb's table is partial and in-frame only. This table holds about 340,000 clones, about 73% found once. Sequenced: memory CD4+ T cells sorted from blood. The subset is: CD45RA-negative fraction. The source of these receptors is a man aged 30-40 years in good health.

V and J are TRBV9 and TRBJ2-1; D gene uncertain. Germline V gene lookup returns CDR1 SGDLS and CDR2 YYNGEE. Trimming took 0 bases from V and 1 from J, leaving 20 bases between them. This CDR3 has 19 residues. The CDR3 DNA reads as TGTGCCAGCAGCGTAGGTCAGGACCAGAGATTACCTTCCTACAATGAGCAGTTCTTC. Translation gives CASSVGQDQRLPSYNEQFF.

The V and J genes are TRBV10-1 and TRBJ2-3; maybe TRBD1 (6 bases). Germline CDR1 reads WNHNN; CDR2 reads SYGVQD (reference sequence). The CDR3 has 13 residues. V was trimmed by 5 bases and J by 4 bases, leaving 10 bases between them. This chain's CDR3 is CASSTGRADTQYF. DNA for the CDR3: TGCGCCAGCAGTACAGGGCGGGCAGATACGCAGTATTTT.

The J gene is TRBJ2-3, the V gene TRBV2, with D possibly being TRBD2 (5 bases). Germline V lookup: CDR1 SNHLY, CDR2 FYNNEI. The CDR3 consists of 15 residues. V was clipped by 11 bases and J by 4 bases, with 22 bases between them. The CDR3 bases are TGTGCCCTCACAGCCATCTCCCCGGGGTCAGATACGCAGTATTTT. It specifies CALTAISPGSDTQYF.

The chain combines TRBV6-1 with TRBJ1-1, with a possible D match to TRBD1 (6 bases). Germline V gene sequence: CDR1 MNHNS, CDR2 SASEGT. Trimming took off 10 bases at V and 1 base at J, with 16 bases between the two ends. The CDR3 consists of 14 residues. The CDR3 region has the DNA TGTGCCACGATAAAGGGGGGCGGGAACACTGAAGCTTTCTTT. Translation: CATIKGGGNTEAFF.

V and J are TRBV20-1 and TRBJ2-4; no clear D. V was shortened by 5 bases and J by 5 bases, with 7 bases between the two germline ends. The CDR3 consists of 11 residues. Looked up from germline, CDR1 is DFQATT and CDR2 is SNEGSKA (reference sequence). The CDR3 loop reads CSASTQNIQYF. The DNA of the CDR3 is TGCAGTGCTTCGACCCAAAACATTCAGTACTTC.

CDR3 nucleotides: TGTGCCAGCAGCTTGTCTGGACTCATTGGGGAAGAGGAGCAGTACTTC. This sequence encodes CASSLSGLIGEEEQYF. This chain joins TRBV5-4 and TRBJ2-7; TRBD2 is a possible D gene (5 bases). This CDR3 has 16 amino acids. The V gene lost 1 base and the J gene lost 7 bases, with 21 bases spanning the gap. The V gene's germline CDR1 is SGHNT and CDR2 YYREEE (reference sequence).

This chain uses TRBV7-2 with TRBJ1-4; D is perhaps TRBD1 (6 bases). V was trimmed by 5 bases and J by 14 bases, leaving 18 bases between them. This CDR3 comprises 13 residues. Per germline, CDR1 SGHTA and CDR2 FQGNSA. The CDR3 DNA sequence: TGTGCCAGCAGCCCCGGCAGGGGAAAAGGGCTGTTTTTT. It is translated as CASSPGRGKGLFF.

This clone was seen at least ten times. The chain joins TRBV25-1 to TRBJ2-3; 7 nucleotides align to TRBD2. V was pared by 3 bases and J by 4 bases, with 4 bases of the junction left unmatched. CDR1 is MGHDK and CDR2 is SYGVNS in the germline V gene. CDR3 length: 14 amino acids. The DNA of the CDR3 is TGTGCCAGCAGTGAGGCTAGCGGCCCAGATACGCAGTATTTT. It translates to CASSEASGPDTQYF.

The count of this clone is one. The chain combines TRBV5-4 with TRBJ2-2, with 8 bases matching TRBD2. V shed 0 bases, J shed 0 bases, and the junction held 1 base outside the gene matches. This CDR3 contains 16 residues. CDR1 and CDR2 from the germline V gene are SGHNT and YYREEE (reference sequence). CDR3: CASSLGGRSNTGELFF. CDR3 nucleotide sequence: TGTGCCAGCAGCTTGGGCGGGAGGTCGAACACCGGGGAGCTGTTTTTT.

J is TRBJ2-7 and V is TRBV15; D is possibly TRBD2 (6 bases). This CDR3 contains 13 residues. Trimming removed 5 bases at V and 7 bases at J, with 15 bases between. The germline CDR1 and CDR2 sequences are LNHNV and YYDKDF (reference sequence). The CDR3 DNA follows: TGTGCCACCAGCCGTTCATCTGGGGGGGAGCAGTACTTC. It translates to CATSRSSGGEQYF. Together with reference TRBV15 and TRBJ2-7, the CDR3 gives the full variable domain: DAMVIQNPRYQVTQFGKPVTLSCSQTLNHNVMYWYQQKSSQAPKLLFHYYDKDFNNEADTPDNFQSRRPNTSFCFLDIRSPGLGDTAMYLCATSRSSGGEQYFGPGTRLTVT.

This clone came up a few times. V is TRBV4-2 and J is TRBJ2-7; D uncertain. With 0 bases removed from V and 7 bases from J, the gap between germline ends came to 16 bases. This CDR3 region has 15 residues. Per germline, CDR1 LGHNA and CDR2 YNFKEQ. The CDR3 sequence: CASSQDRLGKGEQYF. CDR3 nucleotides: TGTGCCAGCAGCCAAGATAGGCTAGGCAAAGGGGAGCAGTACTTC.

The gene calls are TRBV5-1 and TRBJ2-3; tentatively, D is TRBD2 (5 bases). This CDR3 is 14 amino acids long. V was cut by 2 bases and J by 6 bases, with 13 bases left in between. The germline V gene encodes CDR1 SGHRS and CDR2 YFSETQ. The CDR3 bases are TGCGCCAGCAGCTTAACCGGGGTTAAGGATACGCAGTATTTT. The encoded protein is CASSLTGVKDTQYF.

This chain uses TRBV28 with TRBJ2-7, with a weak D call TRBD1 (6 bases). V lost 8 bases, J lost 7 bases, and 18 bases lay in between. CDR1 is MDHEN, CDR2 SYDVKM, per germline. This CDR3 comprises 13 residues. In nucleotides, the CDR3 is TGTGCCAGCGGCACAGGGATGAGTCCTGAGCAGTACTTC. Residues: CASGTGMSPEQYF.

The rearrangement joins TRBV5-4 to TRBJ2-7; 7 nucleotides match TRBD1. V shed 0 bases and J 9 bases; nucleotides not matched to a gene: 15. Germline CDR1 is SGHNT and CDR2 is YYREEE (reference sequence). This CDR3 is built from 16 residues. The CDR3 here is CASSLAGAGGQSGQYF. CDR3 in DNA: TGTGCCAGCAGCTTGGCCGGGGCAGGGGGTCAATCGGGGCAGTACTTC.

In this sample, this clone turned up once. In the same sample, other DNA sequences code for this CDR3. This rearrangement joins TRBV28 to TRBJ1-2; tentatively, D is TRBD1 (5 bases). The germline V and J ends were trimmed by 2 bases and 5 bases, with 6 bases remaining between them. The CDR3 runs 12 residues. Germline values: CDR1 MDHEN, CDR2 SYDVKM. The CDR3: CASSLGGYGYTF. In DNA, the CDR3 is TGTGCCAGCAGTTTAGGGGGATATGGCTACACCTTC.

The chain combines TRBV5-8 with TRBJ2-2; D is unclear. The germline V gene encodes CDR1 SGHTS and CDR2 YDEGEE. This CDR3 region has 15 residues. V lost 1 base and J 9 bases, leaving 16 bases between the germline ends. DNA of the CDR3: TGTGCCAGCAGCTTGTCCATGGGTTTGCGGTGGGAGCTGTTTTTT. This sequence encodes CASSLSMGLRWELFF.

This clone turned up a few times. The chain recombines TRBV7-2 with TRBJ1-2, with 9 nucleotides matching TRBD1. Losses at the gene ends were 4 bases for V and 8 bases for J; bases not matched to a gene: 8. The CDR3 contains 14 residues. Per germline, CDR1 SGHTA and CDR2 FQGNSA. The CDR3 bases are TGTGCCAGCAGCTCTACAGGGGGCGTAGGAGGCTACACCTTC. It codes for CASSSTGGVGGYTF.

The CDR3 sequence: CASSHTGGINEKLFF. The DNA of the CDR3 is TGTGCCAGCAGCCATACAGGGGGGATTAATGAAAAACTGTTTTTT. V gene TRBV5-8 combines with J gene TRBJ1-4, with 8 bases lining up with TRBD1. Germline assignment: CDR1 SGHTS and CDR2 YDEGEE. V trimming: 4 bases; J trimming: 4 bases; junction bases outside the gene matches: 6. This CDR3 comprises 15 residues.

The rearrangement links TRBV18 to TRBJ2-1; 7 nucleotides agree with TRBD1. Germline V gives CDR1 KGHSH, CDR2 LQKENI. J lost 3 bases, V lost 3 bases, and 5 bases had no gene match. The length of the CDR3 is 15 residues. CDR3 region: CASSPDRTGYNEQFF. In DNA, the CDR3 is TGTGCCAGCTCACCGGACAGGACGGGCTACAATGAGCAGTTCTTC.

This clone was seen a single time. The chain has TRBV9 and TRBJ2-3, with 7 nucleotides matching TRBD2. Per germline, CDR1 SGDLS and CDR2 YYNGEE. CDR3 length: 15 residues. V dropped 4 bases and J dropped 1; count of bases not matched to a gene: 6. The CDR3 DNA follows: TGTGCCAGCAGCCCCGTCGCGGGGGGCACAGATACGCAGTATTTT. Protein sequence: CASSPVAGGTDTQYF.

The chain combines TRBV2 with TRBJ1-5; the D is unclear. The ends were cut back, 6 bases at V and 6 bases at J, with 18 bases in the middle. From germline, CDR1 is SNHLY and CDR2 FYNNEI. The CDR3 consists of 15 residues. DNA for the CDR3: TGTGCCAGCAGATTAGACCGTAAGGGCAGTCAGCCCCAGCATTTT. Translation: CASRLDRKGSQPQHF.

This chain joins TRBV5-1 and TRBJ2-1; 10 bases line up with TRBD2. This CDR3 contains 16 residues. J gave up 9 bases and V 4 bases, and 13 bases lay outside the gene matches. Germline V gene sequence: CDR1 SGHRS, CDR2 YFSETQ. This CDR3 is CASSLRPSGSLSEQFF. The CDR3 nucleotides are TGCGCCAGCAGCCTGCGTCCTAGCGGGAGCTTATCTGAGCAGTTCTTC.

Details on this clone: This may come from a read error, since a much larger clone is one base off. This chain uses TRBV6-1 with TRBJ1-5, with 7 bases fitting TRBD1. Germline CDR1 is MNHNS and CDR2 is SASEGT. The CDR3 covers 13 residues. With V trimmed by 8 bases and J by 7 bases, 8 bases remained unmatched. The CDR3 DNA reads as TGTGCCAGCGGCACAGGGGTTACCCAGCCCCAGCATTTT. Encoded protein: CASGTGVTQPQHF.

V usage is TRBV2 and J usage is TRBJ2-7, with TRBD2 as a possible D gene (6 bases). This CDR3 has 13 amino acids. The V end was cut by 1 base, the J end by 5 bases, with 9 bases between. Looked up from germline, CDR1 is SNHLY and CDR2 is FYNNEI. CDR3 region: CASSEGLVNEQYF. The CDR3 DNA reads TGTGCCAGCAGTGAAGGACTAGTTAACGAGCAGTACTTC.

The rearrangement uses TRBV30 and TRBJ1-2, with D possibly being TRBD1 (5 bases). Germline V gene data show CDR1 as GTSNPN and CDR2 as SVGIG (reference sequence). Trimming pared 2 bases from V and 6 bases from J, leaving 10 bases between. The CDR3 extends over 12 amino acids. The CDR3: CAWSRGAHGYTF. Here the CDR3 DNA reads TGTGCCTGGAGTCGAGGGGCGCATGGCTACACCTTC.

This clone appeared once. This chain links TRBV25-1 with TRBJ2-1; TRBD1 matches 11 bases. The CDR3 loop spans 14 amino acids. CDR1 is MGHDK, CDR2 SYGVNS, per germline. The V gene end was trimmed by 7 bases and the J gene end by 9 bases; junction bases not matched to a gene: 8. The DNA for the CDR3 is TGTGCCAGCAAAGGACAGGGGGCGCGAAGTGAGCAGTTCTTC. This translates into CASKGQGARSEQFF.

This clone is classed as medium-sized. At the DNA level, this CDR3 is encoded by other sequences in the same sample as well. V and J are TRBV5-1 and TRBJ2-1, with 11 nucleotides matching TRBD2. Germline-derived CDR1 and CDR2 are SGHRS and YFSETQ. The CDR3 loop spans 15 amino acids. V shed 5 bases, J shed 6 bases, and the junction held 7 bases outside the gene matches. DNA for the CDR3: TGCGCCAGCAGGTCCGGGACTAGCGGTCTCAATGAGCAGTTCTTC. Protein product: CASRSGTSGLNEQFF. Filled out from reference TRBV5-1 and TRBJ2-1, the complete variable domain reads KAGVTQTPRYLIKTRGQQVTLSCSPISGHRSVSWYQQTPGQGLQFLFEYFSETQRNKGNFPGRFSGRQFSNSRSEMNVSTLELGDSALYLCASRSGTSGLNEQFFGPGTRLTVL.

This clone was recorded a few times. The rearrangement links TRBV5-5 to TRBJ2-3, with D hard to call. Trimming removed 2 bases at V and 2 bases at J, with 18 bases between. The germline CDR1 and CDR2 sequences are SGHKS and YYEKEE (reference sequence). This CDR3 region has 17 residues. The CDR3 DNA follows: TGTGCCAGCAGCTTTAGTTCTCAGCGAGCGCTCACAGATACGCAGTATTTT. This sequence encodes CASSFSSQRALTDTQYF.

This chain connects TRBV19 to TRBJ1-2, with TRBD1 as a possible D gene (5 bases). Between the trimmed V and J ends, which lost 3 bases and 4 bases, there was a span of 15 bases. The CDR3 length is 15 residues. Germline lookup yields CDR1 LNHDA and CDR2 SQIVND (reference sequence). The CDR3 loop reads CASSMDTARGYGYTF. CDR3 DNA: TGTGCCAGTAGTATGGACACCGCTCGAGGCTATGGCTACACCTTC.

This clone was seen a few times. The V and J genes are TRBV28 and TRBJ2-3, with TRBD2 identical over 12 bases. This CDR3 has 17 amino acids. The germline CDR1 and CDR2 sequences are MDHEN and SYDVKM. The V segment lost 4 bases and the J segment 4 bases; nucleotides outside the gene matches: 9. The CDR3 sequence: CASSSQGGLAGADTQYF. The CDR3 bases are TGTGCCAGCAGTTCCCAGGGGGGACTAGCGGGCGCAGATACGCAGTATTTT.